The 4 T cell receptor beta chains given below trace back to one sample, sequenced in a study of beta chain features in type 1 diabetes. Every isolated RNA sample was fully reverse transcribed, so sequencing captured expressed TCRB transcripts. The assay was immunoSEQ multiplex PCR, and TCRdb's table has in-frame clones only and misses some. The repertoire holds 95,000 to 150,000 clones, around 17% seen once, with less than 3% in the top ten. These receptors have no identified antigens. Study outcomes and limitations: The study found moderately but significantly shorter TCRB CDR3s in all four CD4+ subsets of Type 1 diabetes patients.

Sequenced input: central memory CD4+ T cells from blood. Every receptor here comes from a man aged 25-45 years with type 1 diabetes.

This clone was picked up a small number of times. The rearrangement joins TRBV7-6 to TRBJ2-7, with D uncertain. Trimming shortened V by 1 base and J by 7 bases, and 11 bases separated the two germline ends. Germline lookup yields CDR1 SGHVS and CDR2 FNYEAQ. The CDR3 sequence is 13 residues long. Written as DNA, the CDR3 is TGTGCCAGCAGCTTAGGGTCCGTAGGGGAGCAGTACTTC. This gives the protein CASSLGSVGEQYF.

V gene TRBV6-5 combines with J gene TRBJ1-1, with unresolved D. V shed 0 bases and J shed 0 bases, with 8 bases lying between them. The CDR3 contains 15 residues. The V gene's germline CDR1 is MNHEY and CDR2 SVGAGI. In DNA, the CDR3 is TGTGCCAGCAGTTACTCGGGCAGCTTGAACACTGAAGCTTTCTTT. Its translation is CASSYSGSLNTEAFF.

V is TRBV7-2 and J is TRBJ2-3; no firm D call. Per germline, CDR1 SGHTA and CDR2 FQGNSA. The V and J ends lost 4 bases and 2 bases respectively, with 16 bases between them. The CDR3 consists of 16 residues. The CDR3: CASSYQSVTATDTQYF. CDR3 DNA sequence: TGTGCCAGCAGCTATCAGAGCGTAACAGCCACAGATACGCAGTATTTT.

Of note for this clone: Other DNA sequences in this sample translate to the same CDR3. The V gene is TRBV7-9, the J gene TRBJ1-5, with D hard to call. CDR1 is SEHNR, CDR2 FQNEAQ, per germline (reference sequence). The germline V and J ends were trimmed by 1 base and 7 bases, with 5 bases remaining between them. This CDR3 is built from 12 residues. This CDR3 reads CASSLEDQPQHF. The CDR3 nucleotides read TGTGCCAGCAGCTTAGAAGACCAGCCCCAGCATTTT.